These T cell receptor beta chains were read from a single sample in a study of cytomegalovirus exposure and HLA in healthy donors. Assay used: immunoSEQ multiplex PCR; TCRdb lists only in-frame clones, some missing. The sample lists about 130,000 clones; roughly 63% were seen once. Sequencing was done on a sample of PBMCs. Source of these receptors: a young man in good health and CMV-seropositive. Both conserved end residues are part of each CDR3. The D gene is left open where the match is weak. The size of a clone is reported for some rows only, either as once, few or many, or as a class for expanded clones.

CDR3 protein: CASSGTTQQETQYF
CDR3 DNA: TGTGCCAGCAGCGGGACTACCCAACAAGAGACCCAGTACTTC
J gene: TRBJ2-5
D gene: NA
clone size: NA
CDR3 length: 14
V gene: TRBV9

CDR3 protein: CASSYLRGGYNEQFF
CDR3 DNA: TGTGCCAGCAGTTACCTTCGAGGGGGTTACAATGAGCAGTTCTTC
J gene: TRBJ2-1
D gene: NA
clone size: NA
CDR3 length: 15
V gene: TRBV28

CDR3 protein: CATSSFWDGADINEKLFF
CDR3 DNA: TGTGCCACCAGCAGTTTTTGGGATGGGGCAGACATTAATGAAAAACTGTTTTTT
J gene: TRBJ1-4
D gene: NA
clone size: once
CDR3 length: 18
V gene: TRBV15

CDR3 protein: CASSFSSGTQLHNEQFF
CDR3 DNA: TGTGCCAGCAGTTTTTCCTCCGGGACTCAACTTCACAATGAGCAGTTCTTC
J gene: TRBJ2-1
D gene: NA
clone size: NA
CDR3 length: 17
V gene: TRBV27

CDR3 protein: CASSPSGSFDTQYF
CDR3 DNA: TGTGCCAGCAGTCCTAGCGGGAGTTTTGATACGCAGTATTTT
J gene: TRBJ2-3
D gene: TRBD2
clone size: NA
CDR3 length: 14
V gene: TRBV5-4

CDR3 protein: CASSFGPGQGANEQFF
CDR3 DNA: TGTGCCAGCAGCTTTGGCCCGGGACAGGGGGCCAATGAGCAGTTCTTC
J gene: TRBJ2-1
D gene: TRBD1
clone size: NA
CDR3 length: 16
V gene: TRBV7-6

CDR3 protein: CASSQDPPGTYNEQFF
CDR3 DNA: TGCGCCAGCAGCCAAGACCCTCCAGGGACCTACAATGAGCAGTTCTTC
J gene: TRBJ2-1
D gene: NA
clone size: NA
CDR3 length: 16
V gene: TRBV4-3

CDR3 protein: CASSDPGTVNTEAFF
CDR3 DNA: TGTGCCAGCAGTGATCCGGGGACTGTGAACACTGAAGCTTTCTTT
J gene: TRBJ1-1
D gene: NA
clone size: medium-sized
CDR3 length: 15
V gene: TRBV5-6

CDR3 protein: CASSIDRVLGYTF
CDR3 DNA: TGTGCCAGTAGTATTGACAGGGTGCTTGGCTACACCTTC
J gene: TRBJ1-2
D gene: TRBD1
clone size: NA
CDR3 length: 13
V gene: TRBV19

CDR3 protein: CASSPRTGVEKLFF
CDR3 DNA: TGTGCCAGCAGCCCGAGAACAGGGGTCGAAAAACTGTTTTTT
J gene: TRBJ1-4
D gene: TRBD1
clone size: few
CDR3 length: 14
V gene: TRBV6-6

CDR3 protein: CASSLPGPGLAGNNEQFF
CDR3 DNA: TGTGCCAGCAGTTTACCCGGGCCGGGACTAGCGGGAAACAATGAGCAGTTCTTC
J gene: TRBJ2-1
D gene: TRBD2
clone size: NA
CDR3 length: 18
V gene: TRBV28

CDR3 protein: CASSSLAGDYNEQFF
CDR3 DNA: TGTGCCAGCAGCTCACTAGCGGGAGATTACAATGAGCAGTTCTTC
J gene: TRBJ2-1
D gene: TRBD2
clone size: NA
CDR3 length: 15
V gene: TRBV5-6

CDR3 protein: CASSKGGRSYNEQFF
CDR3 DNA: TGCGCCAGCAGTAAGGGCGGGAGGTCCTACAATGAGCAGTTCTTC
J gene: TRBJ2-1
D gene: TRBD2
clone size: NA
CDR3 length: 15
V gene: TRBV10-1

CDR3 protein: CASSLALWGSYNEQFF
CDR3 DNA: TGTGCCAGCAGCTTAGCTCTCTGGGGCAGCTACAATGAGCAGTTCTTC
J gene: TRBJ2-1
D gene: NA
clone size: few
CDR3 length: 16
V gene: TRBV13

CDR3 protein: CASSSTGDRGLSGYTF
CDR3 DNA: TGTGCCAGCAGCTCGACAGGTGACAGGGGGCTATCTGGCTACACCTTC
J gene: TRBJ1-2
D gene: TRBD1
clone size: NA
CDR3 length: 16
V gene: TRBV7-9

CDR3 protein: CASSQDLEPSGGVGAFF
CDR3 DNA: TGTGCCAGCAGCCAAGATCTAGAACCATCGGGGGGTGTTGGAGCTTTCTTT
J gene: TRBJ1-1
D gene: NA
clone size: few
CDR3 length: 17
V gene: TRBV4-2

CDR3 protein: CASSEAFAGEETQYF
CDR3 DNA: TGTGCCAGCAGTGAAGCTTTCGCAGGGGAAGAGACCCAGTACTTC
J gene: TRBJ2-5
D gene: NA
clone size: once
CDR3 length: 15
V gene: TRBV2

CDR3 protein: CASSSDTAGYNEQFF
CDR3 DNA: TGTGCCAGCAGCTCGGACACGGCAGGCTACAATGAGCAGTTCTTC
J gene: TRBJ2-1
D gene: NA
clone size: NA
CDR3 length: 15
V gene: TRBV7-2

CDR3 protein: CAGRDMNTEAFF
CDR3 DNA: TGTGCCGGAAGGGACATGAACACTGAAGCTTTCTTT
J gene: TRBJ1-1
D gene: NA
clone size: NA
CDR3 length: 12
V gene: TRBV7-2

CDR3 protein: CASSRNRDNEQFF
CDR3 DNA: TGTGCCAGCTCACGGAACAGAGACAATGAGCAGTTCTTC
J gene: TRBJ2-1
D gene: NA
clone size: NA
CDR3 length: 13
V gene: TRBV18

CDR3 protein: CASSITTFSYEQYF
CDR3 DNA: TGTGCCAGCAGCATAACGACATTCTCCTACGAGCAGTACTTC
J gene: TRBJ2-7
D gene: NA
clone size: once
CDR3 length: 14
V gene: TRBV7-9

CDR3 protein: CSVTTGLEQYF
CDR3 DNA: TGCAGCGTAACGACAGGGCTCGAGCAGTACTTC
J gene: TRBJ2-7
D gene: TRBD1
clone size: NA
CDR3 length: 11
V gene: TRBV29-1

CDR3 protein: CARTGGRGEKLFF
CDR3 DNA: TGCGCCAGAACAGGGGGACGGGGGGAAAAACTGTTTTTT
J gene: TRBJ1-4
D gene: TRBD1
clone size: NA
CDR3 length: 13
V gene: TRBV10-1

CDR3 protein: CASSNYRAPQPQHF
CDR3 DNA: TGTGCCAGCAGCAATTACAGGGCCCCTCAGCCCCAGCATTTT
J gene: TRBJ1-5
D gene: NA
clone size: NA
CDR3 length: 14
V gene: TRBV6-6

CDR3 protein: CASYPQGASGTEAFF
CDR3 DNA: TGTGCCAGCTACCCACAGGGGGCATCGGGCACTGAAGCTTTCTTT
J gene: TRBJ1-1
D gene: TRBD1
clone size: NA
CDR3 length: 15
V gene: TRBV2

CDR3 protein: CASSARGGKLFF
CDR3 DNA: TGCGCCAGCAGTGCAAGGGGCGGAAAACTGTTTTTT
J gene: TRBJ1-4
D gene: NA
clone size: few
CDR3 length: 12
V gene: TRBV10-1

CDR3 protein: CASSKARGQSSYEQYF
CDR3 DNA: TGTGCCAGCAGCAAAGCAAGGGGCCAGAGCTCCTACGAGCAGTACTTC
J gene: TRBJ2-7
D gene: NA
clone size: few
CDR3 length: 16
V gene: TRBV21-1